Each of the 10 T cell receptor beta chains below was sequenced from the same sample in a study of Graves' ophthalmopathy and Graves' hyperthyroidism. RNA transcripts yielded amplified TCR beta CDR3 regions. HTBI-primed RT-PCR formed the first round, and a multiplex PCR formed the second. TCRdb called the multiplex PCR reads again in MiXCR, with one record for every CDR3 protein. The sample includes hundreds of thousands of distinct CDR3 sequences, about 44% of them seen just once. The sequencing input was peripheral blood. These receptors came from an adult man with Graves' ophthalmopathy.

This clonotype has at least ten counts. This chain links TRBV10-3 with TRBJ2-5, with 8 bases that match TRBD2. The CDR3 loop spans 13 amino acids. The germline CDR1 and CDR2 sequences are ENHRY and SYGVKD. Trimming took 7 bases from V and 5 from J; bases not matched to a gene: 6. CDR3: CAITPGRAETQYF. In DNA, the CDR3 is TGTGCCATCACCCCCGGGAGGGCCGAGACCCAGTACTTC.

The chain uses TRBV6-5 and TRBJ2-7; tentative D call: TRBD2 (6 bases). This CDR3 spans 13 amino acids. Germline-derived CDR1 and CDR2 are MNHEY and SVGAGI. With 7 bases removed from V and 6 bases from J, the gap between germline ends came to 16 bases. The CDR3 protein is CASTYPRGGEQYF. CDR3 DNA sequence: TGTGCCAGCACCTACCCACGGGGAGGCGAGCAGTACTTC.

The V gene is TRBV6-1, the J gene TRBJ1-2; 7 bases map to TRBD1. V lost 5 bases, J lost 6 bases, and 6 bases stayed unmatched. This CDR3 has 13 residues. CDR1 and CDR2 from the germline V gene are MNHNS and SASEGT. The CDR3 reads CASSRRGDNGYTF. CDR3 DNA sequence: TGTGCCAGCAGTCGCAGGGGGGATAATGGCTACACCTTC.

The chain carries TRBV25-1 and TRBJ1-4; D might be TRBD1 (5 bases). This CDR3 has 15 residues. Germline values: CDR1 MGHDK, CDR2 SYGVNS. Deletions cut 5 bases from V and 8 bases from J, with 18 bases between. The CDR3 loop is CASSTTRDNREKLFF. CDR3 nucleotide sequence: TGTGCCAGCAGTACCACCAGGGATAATCGGGAAAAACTGTTTTTT.

This clonotype showed up just a few times. The rearrangement joins TRBV2 to TRBJ1-2, with TRBD1 matching over 9 bases. CDR3 length equals 16 residues. The germline V gene has CDR1 SNHLY and CDR2 FYNNEI. With 6 bases clipped from V and 8 bases from J, the junction kept 16 bases outside the gene matches. The CDR3, as DNA: TGTGCCAGCAGCCGGAGACGGACAGGGGCAGGAGAGGGCTACACCTTC. This sequence encodes CASSRRRTGAGEGYTF.

This clonotype is a singleton in its sample. At one end the junction does not follow the germline gene, possibly because of a read error. The chain combines TRBV24-1 with TRBJ1-5, with D possibly being TRBD1 (5 bases). This CDR3 comprises 15 residues. Germline CDR1 reads KGHDR; CDR2 reads SFDVKD. CDR3 nucleotide sequence: TGTGCCAACAGTGACCCAGGGACCGGGGATCAGGCCCAGCATTTT. This sequence encodes CANSDPGTGDQAQHF.

In this sample, this clonotype turned up many times. This sequence joins TRBV2 and TRBJ1-1, with D unresolved. Trimming removed 5 bases from V and 1 base from J, with 5 bases in between. The germline CDR1 and CDR2 sequences are SNHLY and FYNNEI. This CDR3 spans 12 amino acids. CDR3 coding DNA: TGTGCCAGCAGTTACAGGAACACTGAAGCTTTCTTT. The encoded protein is CASSYRNTEAFF.

The gene calls are TRBV7-8 and TRBJ2-7; tentatively, D is TRBD1 (6 bases). CDR1 is SGHVS, CDR2 FQNEAQ, per germline. The CDR3 spans 16 residues. Trimming shortened V by 6 bases and J by 2 bases, and 20 bases separated the two germline ends. Here the CDR3 reads CASSRMPGTWAYEQYF. The CDR3 DNA reads as TGTGCCAGCAGTCGAATGCCGGGGACATGGGCCTACGAGCAGTACTTC.

This clonotype was seen repeatedly, ten times or more. The chain has TRBV12-3 or TRBV12-4 and TRBJ1-2; no firm D call. V was cut by 7 bases and J by 0 bases, with 9 bases left in between. The CDR3 is 13 residues long. The CDR3 DNA reads as TGTGCCAGCACCGAGACAACTAACTATGGCTACACCTTC. It is translated as CASTETTNYGYTF.

This clonotype occurred many times. CDR3 DNA sequence: TGTGCCATCAGTGCCGGGACAGACCCCGATGGCTACACCTTC. Residues: CAISAGTDPDGYTF. This rearrangement joins TRBV10-3 to TRBJ1-2, with 7 positions matching TRBD1. Per the germline V gene, CDR1 is ENHRY and CDR2 is SYGVKD. This CDR3 contains 14 residues. The V and J ends lost 4 bases and 6 bases, in that order; junction bases with no gene match: 8.